Reported below is one T cell receptor beta chain. Only in-frame clones appear in the TCRdb table, and some are missing; sequencing was by immunoSEQ multiplex PCR. The data contain roughly 100,000 clones, about four fifths of them seen just once; the ten biggest clones take up 4.5% to 5.5%. The sample belongs to a study of blood T cell repertoires in COVID-19. Study summary: The cDNA or gDNA used as material had been derived from T cells, B-cell-depleted T cells, or PBMCs.

V lost 6 bases, J lost 8 bases, and 19 bases lay in between. Germline V CDR1 and CDR2: MNHEY, SMNVEV (reference sequence). The CDR3 has 14 amino acids. This receptor was obtained from a man aged 60 to 69 with acute or convalescent COVID-19. Specimen: peripheral blood. The rearrangement joins TRBV27 to TRBJ1-2, with D possibly matching TRBD1 (5 bases). The CDR3 region is CASSPSTTGYGYTF. CDR3 sequence (DNA): TGTGCCAGCAGCCCATCGACAACAGGTTACGGCTACACCTTC.